This TCR beta chain was recovered during a study of cytomegalovirus exposure and HLA in healthy donors (dated by TCRdb to the late 2010s). Notes on the research overall: An earlier analysis of several hundred of the donors reported approximately 300 Gb of sequence data and approximately 110 million unique TCR beta sequences from about 180 million T cells. Both class I and class II loci were covered by HLA typing, at four-digit resolution. All discovery cohort repertoires had been generated on a single sequencing platform. Five DR-DQ haplotypes were handled as single units for association and clustering, since linkage in the cohort was strong. In a later genetic analysis, genome-wide SNP genotypes for 398 of the 666 donors were used, and that subset was treated as a discovery cohort. A later analysis re-examined previously published TCR beta repertoires from about 670 donors and added high-resolution HLA genotyping to investigate patterns of TCR occurrence. The study used immunosequencing to profile the T cell repertoires of 600 to 850 subjects and linked those repertoires to cytomegalovirus serostatus. To predict cytomegalovirus infection status, the study brought together high-throughput TCR immunosequencing, statistical association of individual TCRs with disease status, and machine learning. Among the roughly 410 genotyped donors, around 79% belonged to the genetic ancestry cluster associated with self-reported Caucasian donors. In addition to the first cohort of 650 to 750 subjects, a separate validation cohort of approximately 130 different subjects was used. An earlier analysis of nearly 600 of the donors applied high-throughput TCR beta sequencing to assess whether each TCR beta V gene segment acted as functional or pseudogenic. The later analysis used no new phenotypic data to find candidate immune exposures, relying instead on TCR beta sequences and their occurrence across donors. Donor age, sex, ethnicity and CMV serostatus were compiled alongside the repertoire data. Typing coverage differed by locus: A, B, C, DRB1 and DQB1 were typed in roughly 629-640 donors, DQA1 in about 500, DPA1 in around 610, and DPB1 in 472. An early release covering about 600 HLA-typed donors comprised 250 to 350 gigabases of sequencing data and 85 million to 100 million unique TCR sequences. The aim of the study was to test whether cataloging public T cell receptors could identify signatures of past pathogen exposure. On average, 235,054 unique TCR beta nucleotide sequences were sequenced per donor among roughly 430 genotyped donors of the cohort, with roughly 18% of those sequences being non-productive.

In total, roughly 670 healthy bone marrow donors made up the cohort. At the time of sampling, all cohort members were nominally healthy, though unrecorded immune exposures were likely present. The donor tested CMV seronegative, placing the donor among the roughly 340 seronegative members of the cohort. A peripheral blood sample was collected from each donor, and TCR beta sequencing was performed on peripheral blood mononuclear cells. Genomic DNA was extracted from the blood cell samples with the Qiagen DNeasy Blood Extraction Kit. Turning to this clone: The antigen this receptor binds is unknown. No much larger clone exists at a distance of one base, and base qualities are not known.

Overall results and qualifications from the work: According to a later analysis, parvovirus B19, influenza, CMV and Epstein-Barr virus appeared linked to several top co-occurrence clusters. Compared with the roughly 720-donor mean, donors in an Asian-associated ancestry cluster had fewer N-insertions in productive TCRs, according to a later genetic analysis. According to a later analysis, most CMV-associated TCR beta chains appeared to be HLA-restricted, and the HLA associations seemed to be driven largely by CMV exposure. A further reported finding was that TCR beta sequences accurately predicted the HLA-A and HLA-B alleles for most subjects in the first cohort. In an earlier analysis of some 500 of the donors, most TCR beta V segments appeared in productive rearrangements about 90% or about 30% of the time, broadly matching IMGT annotations. Some IMGT-functional V segments, including TRBV6-2 and TRBV6-3, could not be told apart with the 87-base-pair reads, so those segments were excluded. In both the original and validation cohorts, the classifier was reported to diagnose cytomegalovirus status with high specificity and sensitivity. A later analysis found that HLA-associated TCR beta chains were more clonally expanded and had lower generation probabilities than equally common non-associated chains. The presence/absence analyses assumed that sequencing depth was roughly uniform across donors, and that assumption may not be true. In a later analysis, 16,951 TCR beta sequences were associated with specific HLA alleles at a false discovery rate of 0.05. Three of the identified cytomegalovirus-associated TCR beta chains were confirmed in vitro to be specific for cytomegalovirus antigens. Because HLA typing was unavailable for some donors at each locus, only the typed subset was used in association tests. Correlated functional status among segregating V segments might reflect linkage disequilibrium, but an unknown experimental factor could not be ruled out. In a later analysis, the rate of TCR association differed among HLA loci, with DRB1 alleles having the most associated TCRs and HLA-C alleles having the fewest. Because counts were too low, around 17 rarely observed V segments, including chromosome 9 orphons, were left out of the earlier analysis of 500 to 650 of the donors. Across donors, most TCR sequences were observed very rarely, whereas some public TCRs were present in many individuals. Immune exposure information for the cohort was limited to CMV serostatus. The authors suggested that the approach could potentially be generalized to other disease states and immunological phenotypes. The sequencing pipeline was judged likely to have produced a cluster of highly shared sequence variants as a technical artifact. V-gene and J-gene trimming of TCR beta chains was associated with a missense DCLRE1C variant in a later genetic analysis, and the association was replicated in an independent cohort. Strong co-occurrence of HLA alleles, especially DR and DQ, made assigning TCR associations to individual alleles difficult. The cohort was sequenced for TCR beta chains only, and without alpha or paired-chain data the features that could be detected were limited. In the study, around 150 TCR beta chains were listed as associated with cytomegalovirus.

The library relied on the immunoSEQ multiplex PCR assay. The multiplex PCR relied on a mix of 60 forward primers for TCR Vbeta segments and 13 reverse primers for TCR Jbeta segments. A multiplex PCR assay on genomic DNA amplified the CDR3 region of rearranged TCR beta genes. The Illumina HiSeq System was used to sequence the amplified TCR beta libraries as 87-base-pair reads. The authors' pipeline ran thus. A later analysis counted approximately 76 million unique TCR beta chains across the 666 repertoires, and around 12 million of these chains were shared by at least two donors. Raw reads were error-corrected and collapsed into unique sequences with a nearest-neighbor algorithm that merged closely related sequences to remove PCR and sequencing errors. Alignment of CDR3 sequences to IMGT reference sequences was used to assign V, D and J gene segments. Each retained sequence needed at least a six-nucleotide match to both a V gene segment and a J gene segment. A rearrangement counted as productive if the CDR3 had no stop codons and remained in frame with V and J, and every other rearrangement counted as non-productive. CDR3 was defined by IMGT convention, running from the second conserved V-encoded cysteine to the conserved J-encoded phenylalanine. The earlier analysis of about 610 of the donors excluded any sequence lacking an unambiguous match to a single V gene segment. In an earlier analysis of roughly 500 of the donors, V segments were called functional above 56.7% productive rearrangements and were called segregating when the between-donor standard deviation exceeded 5%. A statistical classification framework was built for diagnosing cytomegalovirus status from the catalog of TCR beta chain sequences. In a later analysis, TCR nucleotide sequences were compared against IMGT/GENE-DB human TR gene sequences so that V and J genes could be assigned. A later analysis assigned CDR3 sequences and most-parsimonious VDJ recombination scenarios with the TCRdist pipeline. In a later analysis, every TCR beta chain was defined by the combination of its CDR3 amino acid sequence and its V-gene family, and reads without a unique V-gene family were dropped. In a later analysis, around 650 highly shared, low-generation-probability nucleotide sequences were removed to address suspected cross-contamination and a sequencing artifact. In a later analysis, a clonal expansion index was calculated for each public chain from normalized within-repertoire ranks of inferred template counts. In a later analysis, generation probabilities were computed with a VDJ recombination model fitted to out-of-frame rearrangements, and the resulting probabilities were checked against IGoR. In a later analysis, TCR-TCR, TCR-HLA and TCR-CMV co-occurrence was scored with hypergeometric tests, and a repertoire-size bias correction was applied to TCR pairs. In a later analysis, false discovery rates were estimated by permuting HLA or CMV assignments 20 times. In a later analysis, co-occurring TCRs were grouped with DBSCAN, and TCRdist sequence similarity was added when clustering was performed within HLA-allele-positive subsets. Co-occurrence clustering excluded repertoires with fewer than 30,000 or more than 120,000 public chains, plus five with anomalous nucleotide sharing. TCRdb mirrors the immuneACCESS table, restricted to in-frame sequences. Some clones are absent from its copies; in checked studies, under half trace to an unresolved V gene, and the reason for the others is unknown. V and J calls and clone size are given by that table; D and trimming were obtained from the DNA. This sample holds about 82,000 clones; around 71% were observed only once. The ten largest clones take up around 8.4% of the sample.

V and J are trimmed by 6 bases and 2 bases, and the gene matches miss 6 bases of the junction. There are 14 amino acids in the CDR3, from cysteine to phenylalanine inclusive. Here the CDR3 DNA is all that survives: 42 bases in frame from base 1. CDR1 KGHSH and CDR2 LQKENI were looked up in the germline V gene. In this chain, TRBV18 is recombined with TRBJ2-7; 8 bases in the junction line up with TRBD1. This TCR came from a man in his 60s in good health and CMV-seronegative. Sequencing was performed on PBMCs. The CDR3 region has the sequence CASSHGTGPYEQYF. The DNA sequence follows: TGTGCCAGCTCGCACGGGACAGGTCCCTACGAGCAGTACTTC.